Shown below are 23 T cell receptor beta chains from a single sample sequenced in a study of T cell changes during pregnancy in multiple sclerosis. This table comes from immunoSEQ multiplex PCR, and its TCRdb copy is limited to in-frame clones, with some not included. The data contain around 38,000 clones, 92% of them seen just once; the ten biggest clones take up approximately 0.44%. The specimen was CD4+ T cells from peripheral blood mononuclear cells, collected in the third trimester of pregnancy. These receptors originate from a female donor in good health, enrolled as a control in a pregnancy study.

The chain couples TRBV19 to TRBJ1-4; TRBD1 aligns across 7 bases. Germline V gene lookup returns CDR1 LNHDA and CDR2 SQIVND (reference sequence). The junction had 9 bases not matched to a gene; V was cut back by 6 bases and J by 2 bases. The CDR3 totals 16 residues. CDR3 nucleotides: TGTGCCAGTAGCCAAGACAGGGTACGGACTAATGAAAAACTGTTTTTT. Encoded protein: CASSQDRVRTNEKLFF. Full variable domain (remainder filled in from reference TRBV19 and TRBJ1-4): DGGITQSPKYLFRKEGQNVTLSCEQNLNHDAMYWYRQDPGQGLRLIYYSQIVNDFQKGDIAEGYSVSREKKESFPLTVTSAQKNPTAFYLCASSQDRVRTNEKLFFGSGTQLSVL.

The rearrangement joins TRBV4-3 to TRBJ1-2; no clear D gene. V was pared by 0 bases and J by 8 bases, with 16 bases between. The CDR3 length is 15 residues. Looked up from germline, CDR1 is LGHNA and CDR2 is YSLEER. The CDR3 coding sequence is TGCGCCAGCAGCCAAGATTCCCGGCGGAGGGAAGGCTACACCTTC. Translated: CASSQDSRRREGYTF.

This chain connects TRBV6-5 to TRBJ1-6; D gene uncertain. The V gene lost 6 bases and the J gene lost 7 bases, with 13 bases spanning the gap. Per germline, CDR1 MNHEY and CDR2 SVGAGI. The CDR3 contains 14 residues. CDR3 loop: CASSPPGKNSPLHF. The DNA for the CDR3 is TGTGCCAGCAGCCCGCCAGGCAAGAATTCACCCCTCCACTTT.

CDR3 sequence: CASSLSVGQGGAEKLFF. CDR3 in DNA: TGTGCCAGCAGCCTATCCGTCGGACAGGGAGGCGCTGAAAAACTGTTTTTT. The chain combines TRBV7-2 with TRBJ1-4; 8 positions agree with TRBD1. Germline trimming cut 5 bases from V and 7 bases from J; bases unmatched to any gene: 15. The CDR3 has 17 amino acids. Germline V gene data show CDR1 as SGHTA and CDR2 as FQGNSA.

The chain recombines TRBV28 with TRBJ1-5; the D gene is possibly TRBD1 (5 bases). V was trimmed by 6 bases and J by 8 bases, leaving 17 bases between them. CDR1 and CDR2 from the germline V gene are MDHEN and SYDVKM. There are 14 residues in the CDR3. CDR3 protein: CASSQFFAREPQHF. Here the CDR3 DNA reads TGTGCCAGCAGCCAATTTTTTGCCAGGGAGCCCCAGCATTTT.

This sequence joins TRBV15 and TRBJ1-1; no firm D call. The CDR3 runs 15 residues. Deletions cut 5 bases from V and 0 bases from J, with 13 bases between. Germline loops: CDR1 LNHNV, CDR2 YYDKDF (reference sequence). The CDR3 is CATSLTSTVNTEAFF. Here the CDR3 DNA reads TGTGCCACCAGCCTAACGTCAACAGTGAACACTGAAGCTTTCTTT.

The V and J genes are TRBV30 and TRBJ1-2; D is unclear. Trimming took 0 bases from V and 8 from J, leaving 10 bases between them. CDR1 is GTSNPN, CDR2 SVGIG, per germline (reference sequence). This CDR3 is built from 12 residues. The CDR3: CAWSVVLGGYTF. Written as DNA, the CDR3 is TGTGCCTGGAGTGTTGTTCTCGGGGGCTACACCTTC.

The chain combines TRBV7-3 with TRBJ2-6; D uncertain. CDR3 length: 16 amino acids. CDR1 and CDR2 (germline): SGHTA, FQGTGA. Trimming stripped 3 bases from V and 0 bases from J, with 9 bases between. The CDR3 reads CASSLNRNSGANVLTF. CDR3 nucleotides: TGTGCCAGCAGCTTGAACAGAAACTCTGGGGCCAACGTCCTGACTTTC.

The chain links TRBV6-5 to TRBJ2-3, with 10 bases identical to TRBD2. CDR3 size: 15 residues. Germline loops: CDR1 MNHEY, CDR2 SVGAGI. Trimming removed 8 bases from V and 2 bases from J; junction bases left unmatched: 7. For the CDR3, the DNA is TGTGCCAGCCCGCTAGCGGGGGAGTACACAGATACGCAGTATTTT. Protein product: CASPLAGEYTDTQYF.

V gene TRBV4-2 combines with J gene TRBJ2-2; D is unresolved. The germline gives CDR1 LGHNA, CDR2 YNFKEQ. CDR3 length: 14 amino acids. The germline V and J ends were trimmed by 4 bases and 2 bases, with 8 bases remaining between them. The CDR3 region is CASSPTTNTGELFF. CDR3 in DNA: TGTGCCAGCAGCCCGACGACTAACACCGGGGAGCTGTTTTTT.

This chain uses TRBV5-1 with TRBJ1-6, with unresolved D. Germline V gives CDR1 SGHRS, CDR2 YFSETQ. This CDR3 spans 18 amino acids. V dropped 1 base and J dropped 0 bases, with 14 bases sitting between them. The CDR3 protein is CASSLSLVAGSYNSPLHF. CDR3 DNA sequence: TGCGCCAGCAGCTTGTCTCTTGTGGCGGGCTCCTATAATTCACCCCTCCACTTT.

This clone appeared a single time. Its ends do not fully match the called genes, so a read error is possible. The V gene is TRBV7-7, the J gene TRBJ2-2; tentatively, D is TRBD1 (6 bases). Germline values: CDR1 SSHAT, CDR2 FNYEAQ (reference sequence). The CDR3 length is 15 residues. For the CDR3, the DNA is TGTGCTAGCAGCTCCGGGACAACGGAGACCGGGGAGCTGTTTTTT. This codes for CASSSGTTETGELFF.

This sequence joins TRBV7-2 and TRBJ1-5; no reliable D call. The CDR3 covers 15 residues. Germline assignment: CDR1 SGHTA and CDR2 FQGNSA. V lost 5 bases and J 2 bases, leaving 13 bases between the germline ends. DNA for the CDR3: TGTGCCAGCAGCCCCATGGGCTTAGGCAATCAGCCCCAGCATTTT. It translates to CASSPMGLGNQPQHF.

This clone was seen just once. This chain uses TRBV18 with TRBJ2-5, with 7 positions matching TRBD1. This CDR3 has 15 residues. V dropped 2 bases and J dropped 4; count of bases not matched to a gene: 7. The germline V gene has CDR1 KGHSH and CDR2 LQKENI. CDR3 in DNA: TGTGCCAGCTCACCAGAACAGGGGCGTCCAGAGACCCAGTACTTC. Translated: CASSPEQGRPETQYF.

The chain is built from TRBV20-1 and TRBJ1-2; D is unresolved. The germline V and J ends were trimmed by 3 bases and 4 bases, with 6 bases remaining between them. The CDR3 has 11 amino acids. The germline V gene encodes CDR1 DFQATT and CDR2 SNEGSKA (reference sequence). CDR3 nucleotide sequence: TGCAGTGCTAGGGCCCCCTATGGCTACACCTTC. Its translation: CSARAPYGYTF.

V and J are TRBV4-2 and TRBJ1-5; D gene uncertain. Trimming stripped 0 bases from V and 6 bases from J, with 12 bases between. The CDR3 is 15 residues long. Germline-derived CDR1 and CDR2 are LGHNA and YNFKEQ. DNA for the CDR3: TGTGCCAGCAGCCAAGATCCCACAGCCGTTCAGCCCCAGCATTTT. This codes for CASSQDPTAVQPQHF.

The gene calls are TRBV10-3 and TRBJ2-2; 8 nucleotides line up with TRBD1. The ends lost 8 bases at V and 3 bases at J; junction bases unmatched: 11. The length of the CDR3 is 16 residues. Per germline, CDR1 ENHRY and CDR2 SYGVKD. Here the CDR3 reads CAIGKQGARDTGELFF. The CDR3, as DNA: TGTGCCATCGGAAAGCAGGGGGCCCGCGACACCGGGGAGCTGTTTTTT.

The chain uses TRBV2 and TRBJ2-3, with D possibly matching TRBD2 (6 bases). This CDR3 is 13 amino acids long. Germline-derived CDR1 and CDR2 are SNHLY and FYNNEI. Trimming removed 8 bases from V and 0 bases from J, with 9 bases in between. CDR3 nucleotides: TGTGCCAGCTTGCGGGATAGCACAGATACGCAGTATTTT. Translated: CASLRDSTDTQYF.

This sequence joins TRBV11-2 and TRBJ1-4; 8 bases fit TRBD1. V dropped 4 bases and J dropped 11; count of bases not matched to a gene: 6. In germline, CDR1 is SGHAT, CDR2 FQNNGV. This CDR3 comprises 13 residues. The DNA for the CDR3 is TGTGCCAGCAGCTCCGGGACAGGATTGAAACTGTTTTTT. This translates into CASSSGTGLKLFF.

The chain is built from TRBV19 and TRBJ1-5, with D possibly TRBD1 on 5 matching bases. The ends were cut back, 5 bases at V and 3 bases at J, with 14 bases in the middle. The CDR3 loop spans 15 amino acids. Germline lookup yields CDR1 LNHDA and CDR2 SQIVND (reference sequence). CDR3 DNA: TGTGCCAGTAGTTCCCTGGGACTTAACAATCAGCCCCAGCATTTT. Translating gives CASSSLGLNNQPQHF.

The chain combines TRBV5-4 with TRBJ2-3, with 7 bases matching TRBD1. This CDR3 comprises 17 residues. CDR1 and CDR2 from the germline V gene are SGHNT and YYREEE (reference sequence). V lost 0 bases, J lost 3 bases, and 10 bases stayed unmatched. The CDR3 DNA sequence: TGTGCCAGCAGCTTGGATGCTAGACAGGGTAGGACAGATACGCAGTATTTT. Amino acid sequence: CASSLDARQGRTDTQYF.

This rearrangement joins TRBV14 to TRBJ2-7; 9 bases line up with TRBD1. The CDR3 totals 15 residues. CDR1 SGHDN and CDR2 FVKESK come from the germline V gene. The V segment lost 2 bases and the J segment 7 bases; nucleotides outside the gene matches: 9. CDR3 bases: TGTGCCAGCAGCCAACGGGACAGGGCCCTACGGGAGCAGTACTTC. Translation: CASSQRDRALREQYF.

The chain joins TRBV2 to TRBJ2-4; perhaps TRBD2 as D (5 bases). Germline V gene lookup returns CDR1 SNHLY and CDR2 FYNNEI. The CDR3 loop spans 12 amino acids. Trimming cost V 5 bases and J 8 bases, with 10 bases left between them. The CDR3 nucleotides are TGTGCCAGCAGTTATAGCGTACACATTCAGTACTTC. Protein sequence: CASSYSVHIQYF. Looking up the rest from reference TRBV2 and TRBJ2-4 gives the full variable domain: EPEVTQTPSHQVTQMGQEVILRCVPISNHLYFYWYRQILGQKVEFLVSFYNNEISEKSEIFDDQFSVERPDGSNFTLKIRSTKLEDSAMYFCASSYSVHIQYFGAGTRLSVL.